This TCR beta chain is from a study of blood T cell repertoires in COVID-19. Study context: PBMCs, B-cell-depleted T cells, or T cells were the source of the cDNA or gDNA that made up the material.

In the original workflow: The assay estimated nucleated cells by amplifying reference gene primers. Sequencing was performed with immunoSEQ multiplex PCR; in TCRdb, only in-frame clones are kept and a portion is missing. V, J and clone size were drawn from that table, and D and trimming were deduced from the DNA. The data show over 95,000 clones, approximately 84% seen once. The CDR3 is 16 residues long. V lost 6 bases to trimming and J lost 4 bases; unmatched junction nucleotides: 11. The germline V gene has CDR1 MDHEN and CDR2 SYDVKM. This sequence originates from a man aged 40-49 years with acute or convalescent COVID-19. The V and J genes are TRBV28 and TRBJ1-1, with 10 bases identical to TRBD1. Specimen: peripheral blood. The CDR3 region has the DNA TGTGCCAGCAGGTACCGGACAGGGGGTACTGGCACTGAAGCTTTCTTT. This gives the protein CASRYRTGGTGTEAFF.